This T cell receptor beta chain is from a study of control samples from healthy donors and cancer patients. Trimming removed 4 bases from V and 1 base from J; junction bases left unmatched: 6. Germline-derived CDR1 and CDR2 are SGDLS and YYNGEE. This CDR3 comprises 16 residues. Using immunoSEQ multiplex PCR, the repertoire was profiled, and TCRdb retains in-frame clones only, with some absent. The data show around 150,000 clones, about 94% seen once. The sequenced sample consisted of PBMCs. V and J are TRBV9 and TRBJ1-4; TRBD1 matches 8 bases. The sequence derives from a man in his 60s with colorectal cancer. The CDR3: CASSLGTGQTNEKLFF. The CDR3 DNA follows: TGTGCCAGCAGCCTTGGGACAGGACAAACTAATGAAAAACTGTTTTTT. Using reference TRBV9 and TRBJ1-4 for the parts outside the CDR3, the full variable domain is DSGVTQTPKHLITATGQRVTLRCSPRSGDLSVYWYQQSLDQGLQFLIQYYNGEERAKGNILERFSAQQFPDLHSELNLSSLELGDSALYFCASSLGTGQTNEKLFFGSGTQLSVL.